Included here is one T cell receptor beta chain sequence, with context. Template switching added a universal primer site, and cDNA bore unique molecular identifiers. Using its own MiXCR run on the 5' RACE reads, TCRdb lists one record per CDR3 protein. The table shows 650,000 to 750,000 distinct CDR3 sequences, with less than 25% occurring only once. This sample was taken from a study of identical twins. Losses at the gene ends were 0 bases for V and 4 bases for J; bases not matched to a gene: 6. This CDR3 has 15 amino acids. Germline-derived CDR1 and CDR2 are DFQATT and SNEGSKA (reference sequence). These same records also appear under a second study, on T cells expressing NK-cell markers.

This sequence originates from a woman between 18 and 29 years old in good health. The chain has TRBV20-1 and TRBJ2-3; 8 bases map to TRBD1. The sequenced sample was PBMCs. CDR3 in DNA: TGCAGTGCTAGAGAGCCAGGGGGCGGCCCAGATACGCAGTATTTT. Its protein product is CSAREPGGGPDTQYF.